Presented here are 17 T cell receptor beta chains from one specimen sequenced in a study of shared clonotypes between healthy human individuals (dated by TCRdb to the early 2020s). Library construction relied on the immunoSEQ multiplex PCR assay. Imported from immuneACCESS, the table was reduced by TCRdb to in-frame sequences with V and J called. These copies leave out some clones; in studies compared against another copy, an unresolved V gene accounts for under half, and the cause of the remainder is not known. This sample has millions of clones in its table, and approximately 93% of those were observed once. The top ten clones comprise approximately 0.4% of the sample. The specimen was naive CD4+ T cells from PBMCs. Explained via the paper, the cell subset or site label denotes: CD45RA+ positively selected. These receptors were obtained from a man aged 18-30 years in good health. Some clones in this sample may be carry-over from other donors' samples.

The chain is built from TRBV7-2 and TRBJ1-5, with 9 bases that match TRBD1. CDR3 length: 15 amino acids. V was clipped by 5 bases and J by 4 bases; unmatched bases: 6. Germline assignment: CDR1 SGHTA and CDR2 FQGNSA. CDR3 in amino acids: CASSRRTGANQPQHF. The CDR3 DNA follows: TGTGCCAGCAGCCGGAGGACAGGGGCAAATCAGCCCCAGCATTTT.

A note on this clone: This CDR3 is also generated by other DNA sequences in the sample. The chain uses TRBV28 and TRBJ1-2, with a tentative D call TRBD1 (5 bases). The CDR3 contains 13 residues. Germline CDR1 reads MDHEN; CDR2 reads SYDVKM. Trimming pared 2 bases from V and 4 bases from J, leaving 8 bases between. The CDR3 here is CASSLRQPYGYTF. The CDR3 DNA reads as TGTGCCAGCAGTTTACGACAGCCCTATGGCTACACCTTC.

The chain links TRBV2 to TRBJ2-3; unclear D gene. CDR3 length: 14 amino acids. From germline, CDR1 is SNHLY and CDR2 FYNNEI. Deletions cut 3 bases from V and 2 bases from J, with 9 bases between. CDR3 sequence: CASSDYRNTDTQYF. CDR3 coding DNA: TGTGCCAGCAGTGATTACAGAAACACAGATACGCAGTATTTT.

On this clone: Distinct nucleotide sequences in the sample also encode this CDR3. The chain couples TRBV5-4 to TRBJ2-3; D remains ambiguous. Trimming pared 4 bases from V and 3 bases from J, leaving 3 bases between. This CDR3 is 11 amino acids long. Germline V gives CDR1 SGHNT, CDR2 YYREEE (reference sequence). The CDR3 protein is CASSTTDTQYF. In nucleotides, the CDR3 is TGTGCCAGCAGCACAACAGATACGCAGTATTTT.

This chain joins TRBV18 and TRBJ1-5, with 9 positions matching TRBD1. The length of the CDR3 is 19 residues. J lost 0 bases, V lost 4 bases, and 13 bases had no gene match. Germline-derived CDR1 and CDR2 are KGHSH and LQKENI. The CDR3 bases are TGTGCCAGCTCACTCCGGACAGGGGTCGACCATTATAGCAATCAGCCCCAGCATTTT. Its translation is CASSLRTGVDHYSNQPQHF.

J is TRBJ2-3 and V is TRBV19, with 9 bases identical to TRBD2. The CDR3 sequence is 16 residues long. V was pared by 7 bases and J by 0 bases, with 8 bases of the junction left unmatched. From germline, CDR1 is LNHDA and CDR2 SQIVND (reference sequence). CDR3 loop: CASISASGESTDTQYF. Written as DNA, the CDR3 is TGTGCCAGTATTTCGGCTAGCGGGGAGAGCACAGATACGCAGTATTTT. The variable domain in full, with the rest retrieved from reference TRBV19 and TRBJ2-3, is DGGITQSPKYLFRKEGQNVTLSCEQNLNHDAMYWYRQDPGQGLRLIYYSQIVNDFQKGDIAEGYSVSREKKESFPLTVTSAQKNPTAFYLCASISASGESTDTQYFGPGTRLTVL.

The V call is TRBV11-2, the J call TRBJ1-5; D ambiguous. This CDR3 has 13 residues. V gave up 5 bases and J gave up 5 bases, with 10 bases separating them. CDR1 is SGHAT, CDR2 FQNNGV, per germline. CDR3 protein: CASSPTLDQPQHF. CDR3 DNA sequence: TGTGCCAGCAGCCCCACCCTCGATCAGCCCCAGCATTTT.

V is TRBV29-1 and J is TRBJ2-7; 15 bases are a match to TRBD2. Germline values: CDR1 SQVTM, CDR2 ANQGSEA. V lost 6 bases to trimming and J lost 6 bases; unmatched junction nucleotides: 0. This CDR3 spans 12 amino acids. CDR3 sequence: CSVGLAGGEQYF. The CDR3 DNA is TGCAGCGTGGGACTAGCGGGAGGCGAGCAGTACTTC.

Notes on this clone: This CDR3 is also generated by other DNA sequences in the sample. V is TRBV18 and J is TRBJ2-2, with a tentative D call TRBD1 (6 bases). The CDR3 runs 14 residues. Trimming cost V 6 bases and J 2 bases, with 10 bases left between them. CDR1 KGHSH and CDR2 LQKENI come from the germline V gene. The CDR3 nucleotides read TGTGCCAGCTCTTTACAGGGAAACACCGGGGAGCTGTTTTTT. Translated, it gives CASSLQGNTGELFF. The full variable domain, completed using reference TRBV18 and TRBJ2-2, is NAGVMQNPRHLVRRRGQEARLRCSPMKGHSHVYWYRQLPEEGLKFMVYLQKENIIDESGMPKERFSAEFPKEGPSILRIQQVVRGDSAAYFCASSLQGNTGELFFGEGSRLTVL.

The chain has TRBV7-9 and TRBJ2-3; D unresolved. Trimming cost V 4 bases and J 5 bases, with 13 bases left between them. Germline assignment: CDR1 SEHNR and CDR2 FQNEAQ (reference sequence). The CDR3 sequence is 14 residues long. The CDR3 sequence: CASSSSRRRDTQYF. The DNA of the CDR3 is TGTGCCAGCAGCTCAAGTCGAAGGAGAGATACGCAGTATTTT. The entire variable domain, with the rest obtained from reference TRBV7-9 and TRBJ2-3, is as follows: DTGVSQNPRHKITKRGQNVTFRCDPISEHNRLYWYRQTLGQGPEFLTYFQNEAQLEKSRLLSDRFSAERPKGSFSTLEIQRTEQGDSAMYLCASSSSRRRDTQYFGPGTRLTVL.

The chain is built from TRBV7-3 and TRBJ1-1, with D perhaps matching TRBD1 (5 bases). V was shortened by 2 bases and J by 10 bases, with 17 bases between the two germline ends. The CDR3 loop spans 14 amino acids. Germline V gene lookup returns CDR1 SGHTA and CDR2 FQGTGA. The CDR3 DNA reads TGTGCCAGCAGCTTATCGGGGGACGCCGGGAGAGCTTTCTTT. Its protein product is CASSLSGDAGRAFF.

This clone was found a few times. Other DNA sequences in this specimen translate into the identical CDR3. CDR3 sequence: CASTGYNEQFF. DNA for the CDR3: TGTGCCAGCACGGGGTACAATGAGCAGTTCTTC. The chain combines TRBV2 with TRBJ2-1, with TRBD2 as a possible D gene (5 bases). Between the trimmed V and J ends, which lost 7 bases and 4 bases, there was a span of 5 bases. The CDR3 spans 11 residues. The V gene's germline CDR1 is SNHLY and CDR2 FYNNEI.

The rearrangement joins TRBV4-2 to TRBJ2-7; D is perhaps TRBD2 (5 bases). Germline values: CDR1 LGHNA, CDR2 YNFKEQ. V shed 0 bases and J shed 1 base, with 10 bases lying between them. This CDR3 is built from 15 residues. This CDR3 is CASSQDVLGSYEQYF. CDR3 coding DNA: TGTGCCAGCAGCCAAGATGTACTAGGATCCTACGAGCAGTACTTC.

V usage is TRBV2 and J usage is TRBJ1-2, with 12 bases lining up with TRBD1. J lost 7 bases, V lost 2 bases, and 17 bases had no gene match. Germline V CDR1 and CDR2: SNHLY, FYNNEI. The CDR3 spans 19 residues. The CDR3 here is CASSELFGLPGQGAGGYTF. The DNA of the CDR3 is TGTGCCAGCAGTGAACTTTTCGGGCTACCGGGACAGGGGGCAGGTGGCTACACCTTC.

The chain employs TRBV12-5 and TRBJ2-5, with D possibly matching TRBD2 (5 bases). The length of the CDR3 is 15 residues. V was trimmed by 1 base and J by 3 bases, leaving 12 bases between them. Germline values: CDR1 LGHNT, CDR2 FRNRAP. The CDR3 DNA is TGTGCTAGTGGTTTGGGGTGGAGGCCAGAAGAGACCCAGTACTTC. Amino acids: CASGLGWRPEETQYF.

This chain joins TRBV10-1 and TRBJ2-7; weak D call: TRBD1 (5 bases). The germline V and J ends were trimmed by 10 bases and 0 bases, with 13 bases remaining between them. CDR3 length: 13 amino acids. From germline, CDR1 is WNHNN and CDR2 SYGVQD (reference sequence). The CDR3 loop is CATSTAFSYEQYF. CDR3 in DNA: TGCGCCACTTCGACAGCCTTCTCCTACGAGCAGTACTTC.

Points on this clone: A read error may account for a junction end that differs from germline. The CDR3 DNA reads as TGTGCCAGCAGTTTTACGGCAAGCACAAATACGCAGTATTTT. This encodes CASSFTASTNTQYF. J is TRBJ2-3 and V is TRBV28, with unresolved D. Germline loops: CDR1 MDHEN, CDR2 SYDVKM. The CDR3 covers 14 residues.